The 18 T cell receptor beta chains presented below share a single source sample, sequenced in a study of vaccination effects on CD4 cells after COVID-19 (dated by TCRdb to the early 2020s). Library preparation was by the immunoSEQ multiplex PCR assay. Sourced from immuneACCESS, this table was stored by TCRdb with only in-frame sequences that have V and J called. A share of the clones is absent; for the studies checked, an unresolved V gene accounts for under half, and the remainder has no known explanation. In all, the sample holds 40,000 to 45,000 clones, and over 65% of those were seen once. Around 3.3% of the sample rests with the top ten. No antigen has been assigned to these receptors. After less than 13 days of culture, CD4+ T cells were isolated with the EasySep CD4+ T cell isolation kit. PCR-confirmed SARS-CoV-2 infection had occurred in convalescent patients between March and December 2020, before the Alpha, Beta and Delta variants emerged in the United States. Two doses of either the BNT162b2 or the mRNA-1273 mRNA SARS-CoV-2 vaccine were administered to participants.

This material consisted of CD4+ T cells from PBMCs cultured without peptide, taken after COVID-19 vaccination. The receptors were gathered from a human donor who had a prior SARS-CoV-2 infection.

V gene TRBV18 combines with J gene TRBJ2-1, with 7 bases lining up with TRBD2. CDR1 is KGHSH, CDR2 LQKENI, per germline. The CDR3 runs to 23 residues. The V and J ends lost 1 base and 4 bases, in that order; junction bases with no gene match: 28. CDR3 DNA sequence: TGTGCCAGCTCACCACGCCAGGTACGGGGGGTAACCAATGTAACCTCCCCATACAATGAGCAGTTCTTC. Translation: CASSPRQVRGVTNVTSPYNEQFF.

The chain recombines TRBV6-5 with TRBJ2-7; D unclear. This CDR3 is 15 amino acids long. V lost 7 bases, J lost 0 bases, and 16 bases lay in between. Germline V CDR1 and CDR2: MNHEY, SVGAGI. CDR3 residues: CASNRARDSSYEQYF. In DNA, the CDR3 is TGTGCCAGCAACCGCGCCCGAGATAGCTCCTACGAGCAGTACTTC.

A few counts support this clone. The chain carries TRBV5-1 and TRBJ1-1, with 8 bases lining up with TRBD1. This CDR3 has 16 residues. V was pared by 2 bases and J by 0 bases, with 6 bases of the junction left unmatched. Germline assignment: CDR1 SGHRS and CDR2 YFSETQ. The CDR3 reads CASSLLPGQVNTEAFF. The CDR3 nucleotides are TGCGCCAGCAGCTTACTGCCGGGACAGGTGAACACTGAAGCTTTCTTT.

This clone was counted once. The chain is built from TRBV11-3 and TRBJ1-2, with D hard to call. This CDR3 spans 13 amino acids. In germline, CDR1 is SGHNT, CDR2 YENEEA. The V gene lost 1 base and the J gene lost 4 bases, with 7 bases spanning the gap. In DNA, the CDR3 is TGTGCCAGCAGCTTAGCGTTCTCCTATGGCTACACCTTC. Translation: CASSLAFSYGYTF.

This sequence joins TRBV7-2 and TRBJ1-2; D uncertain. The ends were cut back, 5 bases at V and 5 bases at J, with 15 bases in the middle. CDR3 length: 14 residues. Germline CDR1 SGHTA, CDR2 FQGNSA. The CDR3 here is CASSPRTGGYGYTF. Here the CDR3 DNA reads TGTGCCAGCAGCCCGCGGACGGGAGGGTATGGCTACACCTTC. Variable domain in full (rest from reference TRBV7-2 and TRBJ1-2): GAGVSQSPSNKVTEKGKDVELRCDPISGHTALYWYRQSLGQGLEFLIYFQGNSAPDKSGLPSDRFSAERTGGSVSTLTIQRTQQEDSAVYLCASSPRTGGYGYTFGSGTRLTVV.

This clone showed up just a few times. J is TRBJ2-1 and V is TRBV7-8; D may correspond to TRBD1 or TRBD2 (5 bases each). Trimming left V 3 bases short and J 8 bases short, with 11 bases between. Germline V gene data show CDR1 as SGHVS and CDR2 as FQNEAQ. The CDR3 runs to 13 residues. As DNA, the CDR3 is TGTGCCAGCAGCTTCTTCCGGGGCGATGAGCAGTTCTTC. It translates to CASSFFRGDEQFF.

CDR3 coding DNA: TGCGCCAGCAGCGCGACAGACTCTGGGGCCAACGTCCTGACTTTC. It codes for CASSATDSGANVLTF. This chain connects TRBV5-1 to TRBJ2-6; weak D call: TRBD1 (5 bases). V lost 4 bases to trimming and J lost 0 bases, with 8 bases between them. Germline V gives CDR1 SGHRS, CDR2 YFSETQ. This CDR3 comprises 15 residues.

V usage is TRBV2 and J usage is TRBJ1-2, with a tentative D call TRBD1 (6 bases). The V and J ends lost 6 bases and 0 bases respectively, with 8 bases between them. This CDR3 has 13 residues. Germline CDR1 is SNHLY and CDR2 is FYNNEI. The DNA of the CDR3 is TGTGCCAGCAGAGGACAGACTAACTATGGCTACACCTTC. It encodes CASRGQTNYGYTF.

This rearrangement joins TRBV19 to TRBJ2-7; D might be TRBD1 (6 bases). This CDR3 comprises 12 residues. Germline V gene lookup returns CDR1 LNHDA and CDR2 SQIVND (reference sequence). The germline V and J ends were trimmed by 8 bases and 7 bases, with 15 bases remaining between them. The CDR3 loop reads CASGHREGEQYF. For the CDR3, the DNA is TGTGCCAGTGGGCACAGGGAAGGTGAGCAGTACTTC.

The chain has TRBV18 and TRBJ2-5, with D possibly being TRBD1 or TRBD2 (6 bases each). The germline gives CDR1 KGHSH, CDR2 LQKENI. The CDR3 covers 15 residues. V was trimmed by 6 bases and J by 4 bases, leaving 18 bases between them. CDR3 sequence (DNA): TGTGCCAGCTCTCCGGGGGCGCGCGGTGGAGAGACCCAGTACTTC. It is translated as CASSPGARGGETQYF.

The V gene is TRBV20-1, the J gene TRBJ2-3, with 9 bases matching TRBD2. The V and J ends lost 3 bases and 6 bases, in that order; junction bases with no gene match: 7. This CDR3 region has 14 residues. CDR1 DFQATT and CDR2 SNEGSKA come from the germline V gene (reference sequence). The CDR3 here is CSASRGGAMDTQYF. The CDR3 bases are TGCAGTGCTAGTCGCGGGGGGGCCATGGATACGCAGTATTTT.

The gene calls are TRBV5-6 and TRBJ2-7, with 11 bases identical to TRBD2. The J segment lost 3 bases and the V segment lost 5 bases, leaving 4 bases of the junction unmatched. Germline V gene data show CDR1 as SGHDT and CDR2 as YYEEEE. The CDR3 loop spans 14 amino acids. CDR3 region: CASSLGLAVYEQYF. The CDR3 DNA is TGTGCCAGCAGTCTGGGACTAGCGGTCTACGAGCAGTACTTC. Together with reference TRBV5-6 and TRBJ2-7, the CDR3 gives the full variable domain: DAGVTQSPTHLIKTRGQQVTLRCSPKSGHDTVSWYQQALGQGPQFIFQYYEEEERQRGNFPDRFSGHQFPNYSSELNVNALLLGDSALYLCASSLGLAVYEQYFGPGTRLTVT.

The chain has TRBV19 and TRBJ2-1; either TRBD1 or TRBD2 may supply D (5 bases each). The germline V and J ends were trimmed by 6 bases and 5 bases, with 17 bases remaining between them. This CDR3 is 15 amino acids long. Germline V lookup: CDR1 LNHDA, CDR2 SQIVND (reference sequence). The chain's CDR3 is CASSHQGGLDNEQFF. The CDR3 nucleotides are TGTGCCAGTAGCCACCAGGGCGGGTTGGACAATGAGCAGTTCTTC.

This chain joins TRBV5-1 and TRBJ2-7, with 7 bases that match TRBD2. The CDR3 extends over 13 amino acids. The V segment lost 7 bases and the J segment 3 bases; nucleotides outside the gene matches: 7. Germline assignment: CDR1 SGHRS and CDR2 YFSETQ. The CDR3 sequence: CASAPGGFYEQYF. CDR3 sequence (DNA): TGCGCCAGCGCGCCCGGGGGGTTCTACGAGCAGTACTTC.

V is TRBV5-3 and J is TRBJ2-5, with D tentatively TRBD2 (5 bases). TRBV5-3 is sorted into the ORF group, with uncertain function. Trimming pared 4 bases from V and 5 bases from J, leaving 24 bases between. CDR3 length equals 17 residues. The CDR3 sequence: CARSRPGCWALDETQYF. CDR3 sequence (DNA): TGTGCCAGAAGCCGCCCGGGGTGTTGGGCACTCGACGAGACCCAGTACTTC.

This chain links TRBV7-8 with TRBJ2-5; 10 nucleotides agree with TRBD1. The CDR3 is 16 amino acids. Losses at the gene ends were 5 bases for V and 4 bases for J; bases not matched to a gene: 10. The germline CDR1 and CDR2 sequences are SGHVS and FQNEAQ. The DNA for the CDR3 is TGTGCCAGCAGCCCTACGAGAGGACAGGGGGGAGAGACCCAGTACTTC. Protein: CASSPTRGQGGETQYF.

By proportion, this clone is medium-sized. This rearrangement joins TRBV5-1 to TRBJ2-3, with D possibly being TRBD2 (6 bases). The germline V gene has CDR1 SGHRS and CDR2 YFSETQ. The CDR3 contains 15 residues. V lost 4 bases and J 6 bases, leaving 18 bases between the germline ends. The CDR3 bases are TGCGCCAGCAGCCTCGCGGGACTGGGCGGGGATACGCAGTATTTT. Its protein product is CASSLAGLGGDTQYF.

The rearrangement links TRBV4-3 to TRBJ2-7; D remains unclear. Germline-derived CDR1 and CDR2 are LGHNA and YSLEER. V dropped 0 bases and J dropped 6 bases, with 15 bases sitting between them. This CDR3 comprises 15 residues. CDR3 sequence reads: CASSQDFFLDSEQYF. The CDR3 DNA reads TGCGCCAGCAGCCAAGATTTCTTCCTAGATTCCGAGCAGTACTTC.